The rows below give T cell receptor beta chains drawn from one sample of a study of shared clonotypes between healthy human individuals. Profiling relied on immunoSEQ multiplex PCR, and the TCRdb table lists in-frame clones only, not all of them. This sample has 600,000 or so clones; approximately 96% occur once, and the top ten carry around 0.11%. The sequenced material came from naive CD8+ T cells sorted from blood. All receptors come from a woman between 25 and 40 years old in good health. CDR3s include the opening cysteine and the closing phenylalanine or tryptophan. The D gene is left open where the match is weak. Not every row has a clone size; where given, it reads once, few, many or a size class.

v_call	clone_size	j_call	d_call	cdr3_length	cdr3_aa	cdr3_nt
TRBV7-9	-	TRBJ1-1	-	14	CASSLARGFTEAFF	TGTGCCAGCAGCTTAGCGAGGGGGTTCACTGAAGCTTTCTTT
TRBV5-4	-	TRBJ1-1	TRBD1	15	CASISSGGLNTEAFF	TGTGCCAGCATCTCGTCAGGGGGTCTCAACACTGAAGCTTTCTTT
TRBV28	-	TRBJ2-7	TRBD2	15	CASSFAPAGGSEQYF	TGTGCCAGCAGTTTTGCACCTGCGGGAGGCAGCGAGCAGTACTTC
TRBV9	-	TRBJ2-1	TRBD2	18	CASSVGGSGSWGYNEQFF	TGTGCCAGCAGCGTAGGGGGTAGCGGGAGTTGGGGATACAATGAGCAGTTCTTC
TRBV5-1	-	TRBJ1-2	-	13	CASSSRDNNGYTF	TGCGCCAGCAGCTCCCGGGACAATAATGGCTACACCTTC
TRBV27	-	TRBJ2-2	TRBD2	15	CASSFWTSEYGELFF	TGTGCCAGCAGTTTTTGGACTAGCGAGTATGGGGAGCTGTTTTTT
TRBV28	-	TRBJ2-2	-	12	CASSQFTGELFF	TGTGCCAGCAGTCAGTTCACCGGGGAGCTGTTTTTT
TRBV27	-	TRBJ2-7	-	15	CASSLRAGPSYEQYF	TGTGCCAGCAGTTTAAGGGCAGGCCCCTCCTACGAGCAGTACTTC
TRBV5-6	-	TRBJ1-1	-	13	CASSLGMGTEAFF	TGTGCCAGCAGCTTAGGGATGGGTACCGAAGCTTTCTTT
TRBV19	-	TRBJ2-3	-	18	CASNSRRGGTTREDTQYF	TGTGCCAGTAATAGCCGTAGGGGCGGAACAACCCGGGAGGATACGCAGTATTTT
TRBV28	-	TRBJ2-1	-	13	CASGWGSYNEQFF	TGTGCCAGCGGCTGGGGGTCCTACAATGAGCAGTTCTTC
TRBV11-2	-	TRBJ2-1	TRBD2	15	CASSLLAGDYNEQFF	TGTGCCAGCAGCTTACTAGCGGGAGACTACAATGAGCAGTTCTTC
TRBV5-6	-	TRBJ2-5	TRBD2	16	CASSSGTSGVGETQYF	TGTGCCAGCAGTTCCGGGACTAGCGGGGTGGGCGAGACCCAGTACTTC
TRBV7-2	-	TRBJ2-1	-	12	CASSWAGHEQFF	TGTGCCAGCAGCTGGGCGGGTCATGAGCAGTTCTTC
TRBV27	-	TRBJ2-1	TRBD1	14	CASSFGGQGDEQFF	TGTGCCAGCAGTTTCGGAGGACAGGGAGATGAGCAGTTCTTC
TRBV13	-	TRBJ2-3	-	14	CASSPLGYVNTQYF	TGTGCCAGCAGCCCCCTAGGGTATGTGAATACGCAGTATTTT
TRBV9	-	TRBJ2-5	TRBD1	15	CASSDGQGGLETQYF	TGTGCCAGCAGCGACGGACAGGGTGGTTTGGAGACCCAGTACTTC
TRBV7-9	once	TRBJ2-3	TRBD1	16	CASSSYQQGDADTQYF	TGTGCCAGCAGCTCATACCAACAGGGGGACGCAGATACGCAGTATTTT
TRBV9	-	TRBJ1-4	-	15	CASSTSQGSNEKLFF	TGTGCCAGCAGCACGTCACAGGGTTCTAATGAAAAACTGTTTTTT
TRBV13	-	TRBJ2-7	TRBD2	15	CASSEGPSGRFEQYF	TGTGCCAGCAGTGAAGGTCCTAGCGGGAGGTTCGAGCAGTACTTC
TRBV6-5	-	TRBJ2-7	TRBD1	13	CASSLQGSYEQYF	TGTGCCAGCAGCCTACAGGGGTCCTACGAGCAGTACTTC
TRBV19	-	TRBJ2-1	-	15	CASSIYVSSYNEQFF	TGTGCCAGTAGTATCTACGTGAGCTCCTACAATGAGCAGTTCTTC
TRBV28	-	TRBJ2-7	TRBD1	15	CASSLFRQGAVEQYF	TGTGCCAGCAGTTTATTTCGGCAGGGGGCTGTCGAGCAGTACTTC
TRBV4-2	-	TRBJ1-6	-	11	CASRGLFSLHF	TGTGCCAGCAGGGGACTATTCTCCCTCCACTTT